One sample yielded the 6 T cell receptor beta chains listed below, sequenced in a study of siplizumab effects on memory and regulatory T cells (dated by TCRdb to the late 2010s). Receptor amplification or capture employed the immunoSEQ multiplex PCR assay. The table comes from immuneACCESS by way of TCRdb, which keeps in-frame sequences with V and J called. Part of the clones is missing from these tables; in studies checked, under half for an unresolved V gene and the rest for unknown reasons. This sample has more than 60,000 clones in its table, and 93% of those were observed once. The ten largest account for over 4% of the sample. Sequencing was performed on CD8+ T cells sorted from blood. The receptors were sampled from a human donor in good health.

V is TRBV19 and J is TRBJ2-2, with D perhaps matching TRBD2 (6 bases). This CDR3 has 12 amino acids. Trimming pared 7 bases from V and 7 bases from J, leaving 10 bases between. The germline gives CDR1 LNHDA, CDR2 SQIVND (reference sequence). The CDR3 reads CASKMGGGELFF. The CDR3, as DNA: TGTGCCAGTAAAATGGGGGGCGGGGAGCTGTTTTTT.

V gene TRBV9 combines with J gene TRBJ2-3; a possible D gene is TRBD2 (6 bases). Germline V CDR1 and CDR2: SGDLS, YYNGEE. Trimming stripped 1 base from V and 5 bases from J, with 17 bases between. The CDR3 consists of 16 residues. Here the CDR3 DNA reads TGTGCCAGCAGCGTAACCCCAACTATAGCGGTAGATACGCAGTATTTT. Translating gives CASSVTPTIAVDTQYF.

The V and J genes are TRBV11-2 and TRBJ2-7; TRBD2 agrees at 7 bases. The CDR3 runs to 15 residues. V lost 4 bases and J lost 4; bases outside the gene matches: 10. Germline CDR1 SGHAT, CDR2 FQNNGV. The CDR3 DNA reads TGTGCCAGCAGCTCGAGCGGGGTCGATTCTTACGAGCAGTACTTC. It is translated as CASSSSGVDSYEQYF.

This clone appeared a single time. The chain links TRBV5-6 to TRBJ2-1; 13 nucleotides agree with TRBD2. Germline V gene data show CDR1 as SGHDT and CDR2 as YYEEEE. The CDR3 extends over 16 amino acids. V dropped 0 bases and J dropped 5; count of bases not matched to a gene: 2. This CDR3 is CASSLGTSGGHNEQFF. In DNA, the CDR3 is TGTGCCAGCAGCTTGGGGACTAGCGGGGGCCACAATGAGCAGTTCTTC.

This chain connects TRBV4-3 to TRBJ2-7; D is unclear. Germline loops: CDR1 LGHNA, CDR2 YSLEER. The CDR3 spans 14 residues. Trimming stripped 3 bases from V and 0 bases from J, with 9 bases between. The CDR3 reads CASSQTGPSYEQYF. The CDR3 DNA sequence: TGCGCCAGCAGCCAGACCGGCCCCTCCTACGAGCAGTACTTC.

V gene TRBV9 combines with J gene TRBJ1-1; tentatively, D is TRBD1 (6 bases). V was cut by 0 bases and J by 1 base, with 13 bases left in between. The CDR3 loop spans 16 amino acids. The germline CDR1 and CDR2 sequences are SGDLS and YYNGEE. The CDR3 loop is CASSVASGTTNTEAFF. The CDR3 coding sequence is TGTGCCAGCAGCGTAGCCTCCGGGACAACGAACACTGAAGCTTTCTTT.